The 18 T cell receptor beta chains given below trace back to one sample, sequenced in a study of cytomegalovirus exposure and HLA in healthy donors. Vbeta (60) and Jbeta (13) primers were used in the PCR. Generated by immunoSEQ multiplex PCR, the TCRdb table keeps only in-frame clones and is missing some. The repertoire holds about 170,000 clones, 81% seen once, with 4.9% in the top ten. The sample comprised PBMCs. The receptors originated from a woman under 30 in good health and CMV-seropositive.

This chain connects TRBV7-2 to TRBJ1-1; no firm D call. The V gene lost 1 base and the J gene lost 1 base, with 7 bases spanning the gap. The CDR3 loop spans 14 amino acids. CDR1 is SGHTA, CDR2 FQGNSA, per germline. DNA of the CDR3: TGTGCCAGCAGCTTAGTTTCAGAGAACACTGAAGCTTTCTTT. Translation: CASSLVSENTEAFF.

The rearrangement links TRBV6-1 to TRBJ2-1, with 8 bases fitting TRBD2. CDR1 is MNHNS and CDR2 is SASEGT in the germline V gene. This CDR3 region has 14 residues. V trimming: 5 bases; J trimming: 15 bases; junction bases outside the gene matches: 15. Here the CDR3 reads CASSPPPPGLETFF. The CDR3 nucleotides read TGTGCCAGCAGTCCCCCCCCACCGGGACTAGAAACGTTCTTC.

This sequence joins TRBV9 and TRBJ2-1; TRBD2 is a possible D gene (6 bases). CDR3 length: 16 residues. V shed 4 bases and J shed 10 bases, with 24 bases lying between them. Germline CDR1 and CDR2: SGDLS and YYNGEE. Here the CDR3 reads CASSPSGASRGWEQFF. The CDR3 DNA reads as TGTGCCAGCAGCCCCTCCGGTGCTAGCCGGGGGTGGGAGCAGTTCTTC.

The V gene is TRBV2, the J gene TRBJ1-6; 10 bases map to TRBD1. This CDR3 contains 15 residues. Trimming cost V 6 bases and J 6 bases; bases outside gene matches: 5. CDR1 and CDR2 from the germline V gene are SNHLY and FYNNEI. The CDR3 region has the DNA TGTGCCAGCAGGGTAGACAGGGGGCTTAATTCACCCCTCCACTTT. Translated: CASRVDRGLNSPLHF.

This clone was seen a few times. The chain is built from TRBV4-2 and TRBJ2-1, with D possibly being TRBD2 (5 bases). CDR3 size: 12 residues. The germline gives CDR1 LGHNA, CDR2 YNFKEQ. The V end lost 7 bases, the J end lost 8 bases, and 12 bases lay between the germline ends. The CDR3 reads CASNGDRDEQFF. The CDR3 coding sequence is TGTGCCAGCAACGGGGATCGGGATGAGCAGTTCTTC.

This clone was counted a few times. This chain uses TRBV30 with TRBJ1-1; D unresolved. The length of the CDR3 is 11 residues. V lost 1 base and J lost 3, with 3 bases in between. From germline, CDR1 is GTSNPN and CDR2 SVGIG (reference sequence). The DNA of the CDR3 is TGTGCCTGGAGTGCCTACACTGAAGCTTTCTTT. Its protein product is CAWSAYTEAFF.

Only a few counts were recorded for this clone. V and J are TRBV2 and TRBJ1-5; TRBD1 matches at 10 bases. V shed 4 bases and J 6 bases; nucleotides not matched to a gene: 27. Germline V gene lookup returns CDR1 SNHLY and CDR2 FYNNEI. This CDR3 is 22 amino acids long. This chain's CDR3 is CASSVFPATGGPLTASSQPQHF. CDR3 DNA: TGTGCCAGCAGTGTATTTCCGGCGACAGGGGGCCCTCTTACAGCCTCGAGTCAGCCCCAGCATTTT.

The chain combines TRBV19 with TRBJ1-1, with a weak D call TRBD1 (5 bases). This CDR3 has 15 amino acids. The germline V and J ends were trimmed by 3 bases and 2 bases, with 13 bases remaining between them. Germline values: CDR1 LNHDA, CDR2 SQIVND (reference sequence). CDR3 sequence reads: CASSIRARENTEAFF. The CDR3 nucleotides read TGTGCCAGTAGTATCAGGGCCCGAGAAAACACTGAAGCTTTCTTT.

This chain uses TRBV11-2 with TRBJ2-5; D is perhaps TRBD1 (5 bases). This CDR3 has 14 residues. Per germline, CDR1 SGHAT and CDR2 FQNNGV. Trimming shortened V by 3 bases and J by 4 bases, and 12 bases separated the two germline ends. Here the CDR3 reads CASSFMTARETQYF. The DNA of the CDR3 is TGTGCCAGCAGCTTTATGACAGCACGAGAGACCCAGTACTTC.

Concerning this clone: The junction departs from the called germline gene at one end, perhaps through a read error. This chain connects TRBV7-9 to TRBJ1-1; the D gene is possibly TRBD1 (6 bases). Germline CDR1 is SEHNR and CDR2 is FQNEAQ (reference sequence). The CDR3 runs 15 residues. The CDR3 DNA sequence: TGTGCCAGCAGCCTAGCGAGAGGGGGGAACACTGAAGCTTTCTTT. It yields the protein CASSLARGGNTEAFF.

The CDR3 DNA sequence: TGTGCCAGCAGTTTAACTTGGTCAGCGGGGTGGACATCCGGGGAGCTGTTTTTT. Translation gives CASSLTWSAGWTSGELFF. V is TRBV27 and J is TRBJ2-2, with 7 bases matching TRBD2. Looked up from germline, CDR1 is MNHEY and CDR2 is SMNVEV (reference sequence). The ends lost 2 bases at V and 6 bases at J; junction bases unmatched: 15. The CDR3 has 18 amino acids.

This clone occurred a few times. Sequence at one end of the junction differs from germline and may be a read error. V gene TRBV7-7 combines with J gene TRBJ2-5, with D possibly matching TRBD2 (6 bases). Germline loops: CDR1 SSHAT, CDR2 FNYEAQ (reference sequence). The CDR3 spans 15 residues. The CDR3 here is CASSLFSGYQETQYF. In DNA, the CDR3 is TGTGCTAGCAGCTTATTCAGCGGGTACCAAGAGACCCAGTACTTC.

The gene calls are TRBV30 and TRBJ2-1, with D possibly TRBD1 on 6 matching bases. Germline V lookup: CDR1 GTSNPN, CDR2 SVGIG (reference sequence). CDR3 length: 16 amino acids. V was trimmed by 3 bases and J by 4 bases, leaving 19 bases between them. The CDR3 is CAWRPFVGANYNEQFF. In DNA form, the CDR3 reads TGTGCCTGGAGACCCTTTGTGGGGGCGAATTACAATGAGCAGTTCTTC.

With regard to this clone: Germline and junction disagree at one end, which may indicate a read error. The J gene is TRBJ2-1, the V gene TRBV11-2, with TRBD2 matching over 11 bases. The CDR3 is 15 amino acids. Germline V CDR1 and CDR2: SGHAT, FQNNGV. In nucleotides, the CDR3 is TGTGCCAGCAGTTTAGCGGGGGGGTACTACAATGAGCAGTTCTTC. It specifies CASSLAGGYYNEQFF.

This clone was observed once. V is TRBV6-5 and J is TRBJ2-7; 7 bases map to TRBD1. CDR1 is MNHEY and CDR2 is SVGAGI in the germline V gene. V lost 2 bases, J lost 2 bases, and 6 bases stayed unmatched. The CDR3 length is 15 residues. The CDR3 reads CASSYRRDRPYEQYF. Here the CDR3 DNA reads TGTGCCAGCAGTTACCGCCGGGACAGACCCTACGAGCAGTACTTC.

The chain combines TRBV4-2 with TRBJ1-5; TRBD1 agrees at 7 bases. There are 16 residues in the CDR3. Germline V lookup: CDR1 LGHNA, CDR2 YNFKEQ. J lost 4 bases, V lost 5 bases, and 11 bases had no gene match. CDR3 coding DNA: TGTGCCAGCAGCGCTAGCGGGACAGAAGTAAATCAGCCCCAGCATTTT. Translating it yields CASSASGTEVNQPQHF.

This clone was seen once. DNA of the CDR3: TGTGCCAGCAGCTCGTGGTCCAAGCGGGGGACCTACGAGCAGTACTTC. It specifies CASSSWSKRGTYEQYF. J is TRBJ2-7 and V is TRBV11-2, with 8 bases matching TRBD2. The germline V gene encodes CDR1 SGHAT and CDR2 FQNNGV. The CDR3 has 16 residues. The ends lost 4 bases at V and 2 bases at J; junction bases unmatched: 10.

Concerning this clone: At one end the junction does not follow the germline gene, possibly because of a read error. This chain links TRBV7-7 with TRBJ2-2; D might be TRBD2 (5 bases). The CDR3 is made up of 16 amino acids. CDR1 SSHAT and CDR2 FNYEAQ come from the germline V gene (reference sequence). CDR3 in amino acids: CASSSSPGTNTGELFF. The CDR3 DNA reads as TGTGCTAGCAGCTCTTCTCCGGGAACGAACACCGGGGAGCTGTTTTTT.